This TCR beta chain derives from a study of blood T cell repertoires in COVID-19. This clone was picked up a small number of times. This table comes from immunoSEQ multiplex PCR, and its TCRdb copy is limited to in-frame clones, with some not included. This table holds about 140,000 clones, 76% found once. J was trimmed by 1 base and V by 5 bases; bases with no gene match: 11. The CDR3 covers 18 residues. CDR1 and CDR2 (germline): SNHLY, FYNNEI. Sequences were obtained from peripheral blood. V and J are TRBV2 and TRBJ2-6, with 7 positions matching TRBD1. The sequence derives from a woman older than 75 with active or convalescent COVID-19. The CDR3: CASSLTRGRTSGANVLTF. In DNA, the CDR3 is TGTGCCAGCAGTTTAACCAGGGGGAGAACGTCTGGGGCCAACGTCCTGACTTTC.